This TCR beta chain was obtained from a study of cytomegalovirus exposure and HLA in healthy donors. Study-level information: In an earlier analysis, 90 million to 120 million unique TCR beta sequences were found from some 180 million T cells.

The germline gives CDR1 MDHEN, CDR2 SYDVKM. Trimming took 3 bases from V and 2 from J, leaving 2 bases between them. This CDR3 is 12 amino acids long. The PCR ran on 60 Vbeta and 13 Jbeta primers. Measured with immunoSEQ multiplex PCR; TCRdb has only the in-frame clones, and not every one. The sample gives 210,000 or so clones, 75% to 85% of which show up once; over 1.1% is in the top ten. Points on this clone: The antigen is undetermined.

Study findings and constraints: An analysis that was carried out later associated 15,000 to 20,000 TCR beta sequences with HLA alleles at 0.05 false discovery rate. There were some V segments, including TRBV6-2 and TRBV6-3, excluded as indistinguishable.

V and J are TRBV28 and TRBJ2-4; no clear D gene. Sequenced: PBMCs. This clonotype was sampled from a girl aged 5-17 years in good health and CMV-seronegative. The CDR3 is CASSFTKNIQYF. DNA for the CDR3: TGTGCCAGCAGTTTTACCAAAAACATTCAGTACTTC.